This T cell receptor (beta chain) was sequenced in a study of cytomegalovirus exposure and HLA in healthy donors. Study-level results: In a later analysis, several top co-occurrence clusters appeared linked to parvovirus B19, influenza, CMV and Epstein-Barr virus. Later work found that TCR association rates differed between HLA loci; DRB1 had the most and HLA-C the fewest. The study assumed roughly uniform donor sequencing depth for presence/absence analyses.

About this clone: What it binds is not known.

V trimming: 4 bases; J trimming: 0 bases; junction bases outside the gene matches: 2. CDR1 SGHTA and CDR2 FQGNSA come from the germline V gene. This CDR3 comprises 14 residues. Primers: 60 Vbeta forward and 13 Jbeta reverse. Generated by immunoSEQ multiplex PCR, the TCRdb table keeps only in-frame clones and is missing some. The data hold approximately 110,000 clones, with around 78% observed a single time. The TCR originated in a man in his forties in good health and CMV-seronegative. The V gene is TRBV7-2, the J gene TRBJ2-5; 7 bases fit TRBD1. Sequences were obtained from PBMCs. The CDR3 loop reads CASSSTGYQETQYF. The CDR3 DNA sequence: TGTGCCAGCAGCTCGACAGGGTACCAAGAGACCCAGTACTTC.